The 22 T cell receptor beta chains in this list originate from one sample, sequenced in a study of radiotherapy plus CTLA-4 blockade in lung cancer. Generated by immunoSEQ multiplex PCR, the TCRdb table keeps only in-frame clones and is missing some. The sample includes around 99,000 clones, 80% to 90% of them seen just once. The source was peripheral blood, collected from a patient treated with radiotherapy plus ipilimumab. Receptors were obtained from a human donor with non-small cell lung cancer that progressed on radiotherapy plus ipilimumab.

The V gene is TRBV5-1, the J gene TRBJ2-7, with 7 bases matching TRBD1. J was trimmed by 5 bases and V by 1 base; bases with no gene match: 12. This CDR3 is built from 16 residues. The germline CDR1 and CDR2 sequences are SGHRS and YFSETQ. CDR3 DNA: TGCGCCAGCAGCTTGTGGGACAGCCTCGGGATAGACGAGCAGTACTTC. Amino acids: CASSLWDSLGIDEQYF.

V is TRBV28 and J is TRBJ2-1; 7 bases align to TRBD2. The V gene's germline CDR1 is MDHEN and CDR2 SYDVKM. There are 14 residues in the CDR3. V dropped 5 bases and J dropped 9; count of bases not matched to a gene: 10. Here the CDR3 reads CASSPRRQRGEQFF. In DNA form, the CDR3 reads TGTGCCAGCAGTCCTAGACGACAGCGGGGTGAGCAGTTCTTC. Looking up the rest from reference TRBV28 and TRBJ2-1 gives the full variable domain: DVKVTQSSRYLVKRTGEKVFLECVQDMDHENMFWYRQDPGLGLRLIYFSYDVKMKEKGDIPEGYSVSREKKERFSLILESASTNQTSMYLCASSPRRQRGEQFFGPGTRLTVL.

This clone ranks as medium-sized. V is TRBV11-3 and J is TRBJ2-7, with 8 positions matching TRBD2. The V gene end was trimmed by 1 base and the J gene end by 2 bases; junction bases not matched to a gene: 1. Germline CDR1 reads SGHNT; CDR2 reads YENEEA. The CDR3 consists of 14 residues. CDR3 sequence: CASSLAGGAYEQYF. The CDR3 coding sequence is TGTGCCAGCAGCTTAGCGGGAGGGGCCTACGAGCAGTACTTC.

With respect to this clone: A read error may account for a junction end that differs from germline. J is TRBJ1-1 and V is TRBV19; 7 bases agree with TRBD1. The CDR3 is 14 amino acids. Germline V gene sequence: CDR1 LNHDA, CDR2 SQIVND (reference sequence). The CDR3 sequence: CASSAQTGNPEAFF. The CDR3 nucleotides are TGTGCCAGTAGTGCCCAGACAGGGAACCCTGAAGCTTTCTTT.

V is TRBV27 and J is TRBJ2-7; possible D gene TRBD2, 6 bases. The CDR3 is made up of 17 amino acids. V lost 4 bases, J lost 4 bases, and 23 bases lay in between. From germline, CDR1 is MNHEY and CDR2 SMNVEV (reference sequence). The CDR3 nucleotides are TGTGCCAGCAGTTGGCCCCTTCCGTGGAGGGATTGTTACGAGCAGTACTTC. Its protein is CASSWPLPWRDCYEQYF.

This clone was observed a single time. One end of the junction varies from germline; a read error may be responsible. Other DNA sequences from this sample encode an identical CDR3 as well. The chain uses TRBV5-4 and TRBJ2-7; 8 positions agree with TRBD2. CDR1 is SGHNT, CDR2 YYREEE, per germline (reference sequence). CDR3 length: 15 amino acids. The CDR3 DNA reads TGTGCCAGCAGCCCGGAGAGCGGGAGATCCTATGAGCAGTACTTC. This sequence encodes CASSPESGRSYEQYF.

The chain links TRBV6-1 to TRBJ2-1; D possibly corresponds to TRBD2 (5 bases). CDR1 and CDR2 (germline): MNHNS, SASEGT. V lost 4 bases and J lost 6, with 19 bases in between. This CDR3 is built from 16 residues. The CDR3 loop reads CASSAIASRIRNEQFF. Written as DNA, the CDR3 is TGTGCCAGCAGTGCCATTGCTAGCCGGATTCGCAATGAGCAGTTCTTC.

The chain carries TRBV5-6 and TRBJ2-1; tentative D call: TRBD2 (6 bases). The CDR3 sequence is 12 residues long. In germline, CDR1 is SGHDT, CDR2 YYEEEE. The V and J ends lost 5 bases and 11 bases respectively, with 14 bases between them. The CDR3 sequence is CASRILGRKQFF. As DNA, the CDR3 is TGTGCCAGCAGGATCCTGGGGAGGAAGCAGTTCTTC.

This sequence joins TRBV29-1 and TRBJ1-3; perhaps TRBD1 as D (5 bases). Trimming took off 3 bases at V and 0 bases at J, with 9 bases between the two ends. The CDR3 spans 14 residues. Looked up from germline, CDR1 is SQVTM and CDR2 is ANQGSEA. CDR3 nucleotide sequence: TGCAGCGTTGACGGGGGTGGCTCTGGAAACACCATATATTTT. Protein product: CSVDGGGSGNTIYF. Looking up the rest from reference TRBV29-1 and TRBJ1-3 gives the full variable domain: SAVISQKPSRDICQRGTSLTIQCQVDSQVTMMFWYRQQPGQSLTLIATANQGSEATYESGFVIDKFPISRPNLTFSTLTVSNMSPEDSSIYLCSVDGGGSGNTIYFGEGSWLTVV.

The gene calls are TRBV11-3 and TRBJ2-1; 10 nucleotides agree with TRBD2. This CDR3 region has 17 residues. Germline V gene lookup returns CDR1 SGHNT and CDR2 YENEEA. The J segment lost 8 bases and the V segment lost 5 bases, leaving 15 bases of the junction unmatched. The CDR3 loop is CASSRTRASGSGDEQFF. CDR3 DNA: TGTGCCAGCAGCCGTACGAGGGCTAGCGGGAGCGGCGATGAGCAGTTCTTC.

This chain links TRBV2 with TRBJ2-1, with D possibly TRBD1 on 5 matching bases. Looked up from germline, CDR1 is SNHLY and CDR2 is FYNNEI. The CDR3 is 18 residues long. V lost 3 bases and J lost 1, with 19 bases in between. The CDR3 here is CASSDMAKTAKSYNEQFF. In DNA, the CDR3 is TGTGCCAGCAGTGACATGGCTAAGACAGCGAAGTCCTACAATGAGCAGTTCTTC.

The rearrangement joins TRBV6-5 to TRBJ2-1; 11 positions match TRBD2. The germline CDR1 and CDR2 sequences are MNHEY and SVGAGI. Trimming at V came to 4 bases and at J to 7 bases, leaving 6 bases not matched to a gene. The CDR3 totals 15 residues. CDR3 in amino acids: CASSSTLAGGNEQFF. DNA of the CDR3: TGTGCCAGCAGTTCGACCCTAGCGGGAGGAAATGAGCAGTTCTTC.

The rearrangement links TRBV5-1 to TRBJ1-1, with 7 positions matching TRBD1. The ends lost 4 bases at V and 2 bases at J; junction bases unmatched: 11. Germline V gene lookup returns CDR1 SGHRS and CDR2 YFSETQ. The CDR3 contains 16 residues. The CDR3 DNA reads TGCGCCAGCAGCCTCGGGACAGTGCCCGTCAACACTGAAGCTTTCTTT. The encoded protein is CASSLGTVPVNTEAFF.

The chain uses TRBV10-2 and TRBJ2-7; D not certain. Trimming pared 4 bases from V and 7 bases from J, leaving 11 bases between. CDR3 length: 12 residues. The germline gives CDR1 WSHSY, CDR2 SAAADI. CDR3 nucleotides: TGCGCCAGCAGTGTCCCTTCCGGTGAGCAGTACTTC. Translating it yields CASSVPSGEQYF.

The gene calls are TRBV7-8 and TRBJ2-1; 12 bases are shared with TRBD2. J was trimmed by 9 bases and V by 5 bases; bases with no gene match: 8. Germline V gene lookup returns CDR1 SGHVS and CDR2 FQNEAQ. CDR3 length equals 15 residues. The CDR3 DNA follows: TGTGCCAGCAGCCCGAGACTAGCGGGAGAGAGTGAGCAGTTCTTC. Amino acid sequence: CASSPRLAGESEQFF.

The rearrangement links TRBV6-6 to TRBJ2-7; D remains ambiguous. Germline CDR1 is MNHNY and CDR2 is SVGAGI (reference sequence). Trimming cost V 6 bases and J 6 bases, with 15 bases left between them. The CDR3 is 13 residues long. CDR3 region: CASRNLPVGEQYF. As DNA, the CDR3 is TGTGCCAGCAGGAACCTCCCGGTGGGCGAGCAGTACTTC.

The chain uses TRBV29-1 and TRBJ2-6; D remains unclear. From germline, CDR1 is SQVTM and CDR2 ANQGSEA. CDR3 size: 13 residues. The V end was cut by 5 bases, the J end by 0 bases, with 5 bases between. This chain's CDR3 is CSVRSSGANVLTF. In nucleotides, the CDR3 is TGCAGCGTTCGAAGCTCTGGGGCCAACGTCCTGACTTTC.

This sequence joins TRBV19 and TRBJ2-1; D remains unclear. CDR3 length: 11 residues. CDR1 and CDR2 (germline): LNHDA, SQIVND (reference sequence). V lost 2 bases and J 5 bases, leaving 1 base between the germline ends. CDR3 loop: CASSINNEQFF. For the CDR3, the DNA is TGTGCCAGTAGTATAAACAATGAGCAGTTCTTC.

The chain recombines TRBV10-3 with TRBJ2-1; maybe TRBD2 (5 bases). Looked up from germline, CDR1 is ENHRY and CDR2 is SYGVKD. V was clipped by 4 bases and J by 3 bases, with 16 bases between them. This CDR3 has 16 residues. The CDR3 spells CAISVLAPRDYNEQFF. The CDR3 DNA reads as TGTGCCATCAGTGTGTTAGCGCCCAGAGACTACAATGAGCAGTTCTTC.

V usage is TRBV6-6 and J usage is TRBJ1-1; D gene unclear. The CDR3 runs 13 residues. Trimming cost V 5 bases and J 9 bases, with 16 bases left between them. The germline CDR1 and CDR2 sequences are MNHNY and SVGAGI (reference sequence). The CDR3 nucleotides read TGTGCCAGCAGTGGAGAGAGTCACCTAAAAGCTTTCTTT. It is translated as CASSGESHLKAFF.

This rearrangement joins TRBV9 to TRBJ2-1; 13 bases are a match to TRBD2. V lost 2 bases and J lost 7; bases outside the gene matches: 12. The CDR3 runs to 18 residues. Germline CDR1 reads SGDLS; CDR2 reads YYNGEE. In DNA, the CDR3 is TGTGCCAGCAGCGTTGGGAGCTCCGGGACTAGCGGGACGAATGAGCAGTTCTTC. Protein product: CASSVGSSGTSGTNEQFF.

V usage is TRBV11-2 and J usage is TRBJ2-7; D is unclear. The V end was cut by 3 bases, the J end by 3 bases, with 9 bases between. Germline values: CDR1 SGHAT, CDR2 FQNNGV. CDR3 length equals 13 residues. CDR3 amino acids: CASSFSRDYEQYF. CDR3 nucleotides: TGTGCCAGCAGCTTCTCGAGAGACTACGAGCAGTACTTC.